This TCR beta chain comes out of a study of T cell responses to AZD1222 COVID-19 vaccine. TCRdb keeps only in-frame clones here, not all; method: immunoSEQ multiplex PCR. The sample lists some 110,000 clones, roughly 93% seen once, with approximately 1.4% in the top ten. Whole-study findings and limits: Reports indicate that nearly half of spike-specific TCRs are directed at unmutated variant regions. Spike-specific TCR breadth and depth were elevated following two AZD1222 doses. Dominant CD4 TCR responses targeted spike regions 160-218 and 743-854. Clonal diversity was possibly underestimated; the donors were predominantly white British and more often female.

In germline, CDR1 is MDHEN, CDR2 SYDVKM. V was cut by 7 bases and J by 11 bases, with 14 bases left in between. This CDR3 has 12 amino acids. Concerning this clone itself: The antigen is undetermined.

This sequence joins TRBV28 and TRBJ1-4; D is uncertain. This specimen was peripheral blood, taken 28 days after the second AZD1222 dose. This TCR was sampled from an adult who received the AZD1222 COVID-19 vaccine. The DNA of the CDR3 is TGTGCCAGCACCTCCTTGCCTGAGAAACTGTTTTTT. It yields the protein CASTSLPEKLFF.